Here is one T cell receptor (beta chain) with its context. Antigen specificity is unknown. The data were obtained in a study of T cell responses to AZD1222 COVID-19 vaccine. Findings and caveats of the study: Targets within unmutated variant regions were reportedly found for nearly half of spike-specific TCRs. Elevations in Spike-specific TCR breadth and depth followed administration of two AZD1222 doses.

V lost 0 bases to trimming and J lost 7 bases; unmatched junction nucleotides: 2. The germline V gene encodes CDR1 WNHNN and CDR2 SYGVQD (reference sequence). This CDR3 has 14 residues. The assay was immunoSEQ multiplex PCR, and TCRdb's table has in-frame clones only and misses some. The repertoire holds 150,000 to 200,000 clones, with approximately 94% as singletons. Sequencing was performed on peripheral blood, taken on day 0 of AZD1222 vaccination. The genes are TRBV10-1 and TRBJ2-1; 8 nucleotides line up with TRBD1. The receptor comes from an adult in good health. The CDR3: CASSESTGENEQFF. CDR3 nucleotide sequence: TGCGCCAGCAGTGAGTCGACAGGGGAAAATGAGCAGTTCTTC.